The 13 T cell receptor beta chains given below trace back to one sample, sequenced in a study of CD8 T cells in ankylosing spondylitis. One entry per CDR3 protein, called by TCRdb with MiXCR from the 5' RACE reads. The table records under 250,000 distinct CDR3 sequences, under 30% of them present only once. The sample comprised blood, either unsorted or a sorted T cell fraction (not recorded which). The receptors come from a male donor with ankylosing spondylitis or in good health (not recorded which).

The chain couples TRBV27 to TRBJ2-5; 8 positions agree with TRBD1. Germline assignment: CDR1 MNHEY and CDR2 SMNVEV (reference sequence). The J segment lost 5 bases and the V segment lost 5 bases, leaving 7 bases of the junction unmatched. The CDR3 extends over 14 amino acids. CDR3 protein: CASSLRTGTETQYF. Here the CDR3 DNA reads TGTGCCAGCAGTCTACGGACAGGGACTGAGACCCAGTACTTC.

V gene TRBV23-1 combines with J gene TRBJ2-7; tentative D call: TRBD2 (6 bases). Being an ORF, TRBV23-1 has a function that is uncertain. This CDR3 is built from 14 residues. V dropped 3 bases and J dropped 3 bases, with 12 bases sitting between them. DNA for the CDR3: TGCGCCAGCAGTCAGACGGGACTGAACTACGAGCAGTACTTC. Its translation is CASSQTGLNYEQYF.

This chain connects TRBV6-5 to TRBJ2-1; the match to TRBD2 covers 10 bases. With 4 bases clipped from V and 5 bases from J, the junction kept 5 bases outside the gene matches. CDR3 length equals 15 residues. Per the germline V gene, CDR1 is MNHEY and CDR2 is SVGAGI. The CDR3 coding sequence is TGTGCCAGCAGTTGGACTAGCGGTAAACACAATGAGCAGTTCTTC. This codes for CASSWTSGKHNEQFF.

This clonotype occurred many times. CDR3 nucleotides: TGCGCCAGCAGCTTGATGCAGACCACAGATACGCAGTATTTT. Translating gives CASSLMQTTDTQYF. The chain combines TRBV5-1 with TRBJ2-3; D is ambiguous. The CDR3 runs 14 residues. In germline, CDR1 is SGHRS, CDR2 YFSETQ. With 1 base removed from V and 2 bases from J, the gap between germline ends came to 8 bases.

This clonotype was seen ten or more times. The chain has TRBV20-1 and TRBJ1-3, with D possibly being TRBD1 (5 bases). The CDR3 sequence is 14 residues long. CDR1 and CDR2 from the germline V gene are DFQATT and SNEGSKA (reference sequence). V lost 5 bases, J lost 3 bases, and 14 bases lay in between. CDR3 DNA: TGCAGTGCTCAAAACGGGGGTTTTGGAAACACCATATATTTT. This translates into CSAQNGGFGNTIYF.

In its sample, this clonotype was seen many times. The chain employs TRBV10-3 and TRBJ1-6; D possibly corresponds to TRBD1 (6 bases). The V gene lost 4 bases and the J gene lost 5 bases, with 12 bases spanning the gap. The CDR3 runs 15 residues. The germline V gene encodes CDR1 ENHRY and CDR2 SYGVKD. CDR3 loop: CAISAGEGNNSPLHF. The CDR3 nucleotides are TGTGCCATCAGTGCAGGGGAGGGGAATAATTCACCCCTCCACTTT.

The chain joins TRBV3-1 to TRBJ1-1, with D possibly being TRBD1 (6 bases). In germline, CDR1 is LGHDT, CDR2 YNNKEL (reference sequence). V lost 5 bases, J lost 0 bases, and 13 bases lay in between. The CDR3 contains 15 residues. CDR3 sequence (DNA): TGTGCCAGCAGCGCACGGGACAACATGAACACTGAAGCTTTCTTT. It encodes CASSARDNMNTEAFF.

The J gene is TRBJ2-1, the V gene TRBV20-1; 13 bases map to TRBD2. Germline CDR1 reads DFQATT; CDR2 reads SNEGSKA (reference sequence). The CDR3 has 15 amino acids. Trimming removed 3 bases from V and 6 bases from J; junction bases left unmatched: 5. The CDR3 reads CSASPLAGGRNEQFF. CDR3 DNA: TGCAGTGCTAGTCCACTAGCGGGAGGGCGCAATGAGCAGTTCTTC.

The chain couples TRBV5-5 to TRBJ1-4, with no clear D. The CDR3 consists of 15 residues. CDR1 is SGHKS, CDR2 YYEKEE, per germline (reference sequence). Trimming took 4 bases from V and 0 from J, leaving 10 bases between them. This CDR3 reads CASSAGYATNEKLFF. In DNA, the CDR3 is TGTGCCAGCAGCGCAGGATATGCAACTAATGAAAAACTGTTTTTT.

This clonotype was seen ten or more times. The gene calls are TRBV5-1 and TRBJ2-2; 10 bases match TRBD1. Germline loops: CDR1 SGHRS, CDR2 YFSETQ. The length of the CDR3 is 15 residues. Trimming removed 3 bases from V and 4 bases from J; junction bases left unmatched: 3. The CDR3 DNA reads TGCGCCAGCAGCTCTGGACAGGGGGTCACCGGGGAGCTGTTTTTT. It translates to CASSSGQGVTGELFF.

This clonotype was seen a handful of times. The rearrangement uses TRBV20-1 and TRBJ1-6; the D gene is possibly TRBD1 (5 bases). The V gene lost 5 bases and the J gene lost 7 bases, with 15 bases spanning the gap. This CDR3 has 14 residues. Germline-derived CDR1 and CDR2 are DFQATT and SNEGSKA (reference sequence). The CDR3 coding sequence is TGCAGTGCTTCTACCGGGACGGACAATTCACCCCTCCACTTT. Translation gives CSASTGTDNSPLHF.

The genes are TRBV12-3 or TRBV12-4 and TRBJ1-5; D is unresolved. This CDR3 contains 15 residues. V lost 5 bases and J lost 3, with 14 bases in between. For the CDR3, the DNA is TGTGCCAGCAGTCCCCCGGGATTTAACAATCAGCCCCAGCATTTT. This sequence encodes CASSPPGFNNQPQHF.

J is TRBJ2-7 and V is TRBV5-1; 7 bases align to TRBD1. The V gene end was trimmed by 4 bases and the J gene end by 1 base; junction bases not matched to a gene: 8. Germline V CDR1 and CDR2: SGHRS, YFSETQ. The CDR3 runs 15 residues. The CDR3 loop is CASSLTGKSSYEQYF. Written as DNA, the CDR3 is TGCGCCAGCAGCCTGACAGGGAAGAGTTCCTACGAGCAGTACTTC.